These 22 T cell receptor beta chains were sequenced from one sample in a study. The sorted Tregs were CD4+CD25+CD127-/low cells. TCRdb reprocessed the 5' RACE reads with MiXCR, giving one entry per CDR3 protein. In the table there are around 9,000 distinct CDR3 sequences, approximately 34% of which are singletons. The sample comprised Tregs sorted from blood. The receptors here all came from a female donor with breast cancer.

The rearrangement links TRBV20-1 to TRBJ1-1; D remains unclear. Trimming cost V 0 bases and J 4 bases, with 15 bases left between them. CDR3 size: 15 residues. CDR1 is DFQATT, CDR2 SNEGSKA, per germline (reference sequence). As DNA, the CDR3 is TGCAGTGCTAGAGAGGGTGAGGCGGGCGGCACTGAAGCTTTCTTT. This encodes CSAREGEAGGTEAFF.

The chain combines TRBV5-1 with TRBJ2-1; 13 bases match TRBD2. Unmatched junction bases numbered 7, after V lost 3 bases and J lost 4 bases. Germline V gene lookup returns CDR1 SGHRS and CDR2 YFSETQ. This CDR3 contains 17 residues. The CDR3, as DNA: TGCGCCAGCAGCTCAGGACTAGCGGGAGTAACTTACAATGAGCAGTTCTTC. This sequence encodes CASSSGLAGVTYNEQFF.

The chain is built from TRBV11-2 and TRBJ2-1, with D maybe TRBD2 (6 bases). The CDR3 runs 14 residues. Trimming left V 1 base short and J 5 bases short, with 9 bases between. Per the germline V gene, CDR1 is SGHAT and CDR2 is FQNNGV. This CDR3 is CASSLVSGNNEQFF. CDR3 coding DNA: TGTGCCAGCAGCTTAGTTAGCGGAAACAATGAGCAGTTCTTC.

This clonotype showed up just a few times. The V call is TRBV20-1, the J call TRBJ2-1; D possibly uses TRBD1 or TRBD2 (7 bases each). The length of the CDR3 is 14 residues. Trimming removed 6 bases at V and 4 bases at J, with 16 bases between. The V gene's germline CDR1 is DFQATT and CDR2 SNEGSKA (reference sequence). This CDR3 reads CSASGTAGYNEQFF. CDR3 nucleotide sequence: TGCAGTGCATCAGGGACAGCGGGGTACAATGAGCAGTTCTTC.

This rearrangement joins TRBV7-2 to TRBJ2-1; 12 bases map to TRBD2. Germline CDR1 reads SGHTA; CDR2 reads FQGNSA. The CDR3 spans 15 residues. Trimming took 6 bases from V and 8 from J; bases not matched to a gene: 8. CDR3 DNA: TGTGCCAGCAGTAGTTTGGCTAGCGGGAGGGATGAGCAGTTCTTC. Protein: CASSSLASGRDEQFF.

The V call is TRBV20-1, the J call TRBJ2-3; D is tentatively TRBD1 or TRBD2 (5 bases each). This CDR3 spans 15 amino acids. The germline V gene encodes CDR1 DFQATT and CDR2 SNEGSKA (reference sequence). With 2 bases removed from V and 4 bases from J, the gap between germline ends came to 16 bases. This CDR3 reads CSARRPGPLADTQYF. Written as DNA, the CDR3 is TGCAGTGCTAGAAGACCGGGACCATTGGCAGATACGCAGTATTTT.

The chain uses TRBV7-9 and TRBJ2-7; possible D gene TRBD1, 6 bases. Germline V gene sequence: CDR1 SEHNR, CDR2 FQNEAQ (reference sequence). Trimming took off 10 bases at V and 6 bases at J, with 19 bases between the two ends. The CDR3 spans 13 residues. The CDR3, as DNA: TGTGCCAATAGACCGGGACACTTTTTCGAGCAGTACGTC. Its protein is CANRPGHFFEQYV.

The J gene is TRBJ2-1, the V gene TRBV29-1; 8 bases are a match to TRBD1. Germline CDR1 is SQVTM and CDR2 is ANQGSEA. The ends lost 3 bases at V and 1 base at J; junction bases unmatched: 5. CDR3 length equals 15 residues. The CDR3 region is CSVEIQGASYNEQFF. CDR3 sequence (DNA): TGCAGCGTTGAGATCCAGGGGGCTTCCTACAATGAGCAGTTCTTC.

This clonotype is termed medium-sized (0.01 to 0.1%). The chain carries TRBV5-1 and TRBJ2-3; possibly TRBD1 for D (5 bases). Germline assignment: CDR1 SGHRS and CDR2 YFSETQ. There are 15 residues in the CDR3. Between the trimmed V and J ends, which lost 4 bases and 0 bases, there was a span of 12 bases. The DNA for the CDR3 is TGCGCCAGCAGCCCCGCCCGACAGAGCACAGATACGCAGTATTTT. Translation: CASSPARQSTDTQYF.

The chain joins TRBV27 to TRBJ2-7; D not resolved. Trimming took off 4 bases at V and 2 bases at J, with 9 bases between the two ends. There are 13 residues in the CDR3. The germline V gene encodes CDR1 MNHEY and CDR2 SMNVEV (reference sequence). CDR3 nucleotides: TGTGCCAGCAGTTCGGACGTTGCCTACGAGCAGTACTTC. It codes for CASSSDVAYEQYF.

Comment on this clonotype: This may arise from a read error, as a much more abundant clone is one base away. CDR3: CASSQVRREGEKLFF. For the CDR3, the DNA is TGCGCCAGCAGCCAAGTTCGCAGGGAAGGAGAAAAACTGTTTTTT. The V call is TRBV4-3, the J call TRBJ1-4, with TRBD1 as a possible D gene (5 bases). With 1 base removed from V and 8 bases from J, the gap between germline ends came to 14 bases. The CDR3 has 15 amino acids. Per germline, CDR1 LGHNA and CDR2 YSLEER.

This clonotype is medium-sized within its sample. The V gene is TRBV10-3, the J gene TRBJ2-2, with TRBD2 as a possible D gene (6 bases). Trimming took 4 bases from V and 3 from J, leaving 12 bases between them. This CDR3 contains 15 residues. Germline loops: CDR1 ENHRY, CDR2 SYGVKD. This CDR3 is CAISGWERDTGELFF. The CDR3 nucleotides read TGTGCCATCAGTGGTTGGGAGCGGGACACCGGGGAGCTGTTTTTT.

As regards this clonotype: A read error may explain this, as a much larger clone is one base away. The CDR3 coding sequence is TGTGCCAGCAGAACAAGGGGACTGAGCACTGAAGCTTTCTTT. Translated, it gives CASRTRGLSTEAFF. The rearrangement links TRBV6-2 or TRBV6-3 to TRBJ1-1; TRBD1 is a possible D gene (5 bases). This CDR3 has 14 amino acids. The V end lost 6 bases, the J end lost 4 bases, and 15 bases lay between the germline ends. The germline V gene has CDR1 MNHEY and CDR2 SVGEGT.

The V gene is TRBV6-5, the J gene TRBJ2-5, with D uncertain. This CDR3 comprises 14 residues. The V end lost 2 bases, the J end lost 1 base, and 8 bases lay between the germline ends. The germline gives CDR1 MNHEY, CDR2 SVGAGI. CDR3 amino acids: CASSYKAIQETQYF. The CDR3 DNA follows: TGTGCCAGCAGTTACAAGGCTATCCAAGAGACCCAGTACTTC.

J is TRBJ2-2 and V is TRBV5-1; D gene uncertain. CDR3 length: 15 residues. The germline V gene encodes CDR1 SGHRS and CDR2 YFSETQ. The V end lost 0 bases, the J end lost 4 bases, and 10 bases lay between the germline ends. This chain's CDR3 is CASSLDPRGTGELFF. CDR3 coding DNA: TGCGCCAGCAGCTTGGATCCACGTGGCACCGGGGAGCTGTTTTTT.

The V and J genes are TRBV12-3 or TRBV12-4 and TRBJ2-1; 15 nucleotides match TRBD2. This CDR3 has 17 residues. V dropped 3 bases and J dropped 10; count of bases not matched to a gene: 10. In DNA, the CDR3 is TGTGCCAGCAGTTTTCGAGGACTAGCGGGAGGGGTTGGGGAGCAGTTCTTC. Its translation is CASSFRGLAGGVGEQFF.

J is TRBJ2-2 and V is TRBV4-3; no clear D. Germline-derived CDR1 and CDR2 are LGHNA and YSLEER. The ends were cut back, 0 bases at V and 4 bases at J, with 9 bases in the middle. This CDR3 has 15 amino acids. In DNA form, the CDR3 reads TGCGCCAGCAGCCAAGATCAAGCCGTCACCGGGGAGCTGTTTTTT. Amino acids: CASSQDQAVTGELFF.

This clonotype was seen only a few times. This may be a read error, as it is one base from a much larger clone. The J gene is TRBJ2-7, the V gene TRBV6-2 or TRBV6-3; tentative D call: TRBD1 (6 bases). There are 14 residues in the CDR3. Germline V lookup: CDR1 MNHEY, CDR2 SVGEGT. CDR3 bases: TGTGCCAGCAGTTACCCAGGGGTAACCTACGAGCGGTACGTC. It is translated as CASSYPGVTYERYV.

This sequence joins TRBV20-1 and TRBJ2-1; D ambiguous. The CDR3 contains 13 residues. The germline CDR1 and CDR2 sequences are DFQATT and SNEGSKA (reference sequence). Trimming left V 8 bases short and J 7 bases short, with 18 bases between. This CDR3 reads CSPTSRYGNEQFF. CDR3 DNA: TGCAGTCCTACATCCCGGTACGGGAATGAGCAGTTCTTC.

The chain links TRBV6-2 or TRBV6-3 to TRBJ1-5; D is perhaps TRBD1 (6 bases). Germline V gene sequence: CDR1 MNHEY, CDR2 SVGEGT. Trimming took off 6 bases at V and 0 bases at J, with 15 bases between the two ends. This CDR3 is built from 16 residues. The CDR3 coding sequence is TGTGCCAGCAGAGCGGGACAAATAAATAGCAATCAGCCCCAGCATTTT. The encoded protein is CASRAGQINSNQPQHF.

This clonotype was counted between two and nine times. The rearrangement joins TRBV20-1 to TRBJ1-5; D unclear. Trimming pared 7 bases from V and 3 bases from J, leaving 13 bases between. The germline V gene encodes CDR1 DFQATT and CDR2 SNEGSKA (reference sequence). The CDR3 is 13 residues long. The CDR3 loop reads CSVTGSLNQPQHF. CDR3 in DNA: TGCAGTGTCACCGGGAGCCTCAATCAGCCCCAGCATTTT.

The rearrangement links TRBV28 to TRBJ1-1; D perhaps matches TRBD1 (6 bases). CDR3 length equals 13 residues. Trimming pared 7 bases from V and 4 bases from J, leaving 13 bases between. Germline assignment: CDR1 MDHEN and CDR2 SYDVKM. CDR3 in amino acids: CASIKAGATEAFF. In DNA form, the CDR3 reads TGTGCCAGCATCAAGGCGGGGGCCACTGAAGCTTTCTTT.